The 21 T cell receptor beta chains presented below share a single source sample, sequenced in a study of cytomegalovirus exposure and HLA in healthy donors. In the PCR, 60 Vbeta and 13 Jbeta primers were used. Using immunoSEQ multiplex PCR, the repertoire was profiled, and TCRdb retains in-frame clones only, with some absent. The sample yields 200,000 to 250,000 clones, over 75% seen once. The sample was PBMCs. The receptors were gathered from a human donor in good health.

The chain joins TRBV6-4 to TRBJ1-2, with D possibly being TRBD1 (5 bases). This CDR3 is 12 amino acids long. The germline V gene encodes CDR1 MRHNA and CDR2 SNTAGT. The V end was cut by 6 bases, the J end by 8 bases, with 13 bases between. The CDR3 DNA reads as TGTGCCAGCAGAGCAGGGCCTAGAGGCTACACCTTC. Amino acid sequence: CASRAGPRGYTF.

The sample holds a few counts of this clone. This chain links TRBV4-1 with TRBJ1-5; TRBD1 matches at 9 bases. Trimming cost V 4 bases and J 2 bases; bases outside gene matches: 0. Germline V lookup: CDR1 MGHRA, CDR2 YSYEKL. The CDR3 is 14 amino acids. The CDR3 region is CASSRTGGNQPQHF. The DNA of the CDR3 is TGCGCCAGCAGCCGGACAGGGGGCAATCAGCCCCAGCATTTT.

The rearrangement uses TRBV10-3 and TRBJ2-7; TRBD2 matches at 8 bases. Germline V CDR1 and CDR2: ENHRY, SYGVKD. The V segment lost 11 bases and the J segment 3 bases; nucleotides outside the gene matches: 15. CDR3 length: 15 residues. The CDR3 is CASSQAGGAVYEQYF. In DNA form, the CDR3 reads TGTGCCTCCAGCCAGGCGGGGGGCGCAGTCTACGAGCAGTACTTC.

This chain connects TRBV7-9 to TRBJ1-1, with D maybe TRBD1 (6 bases). Germline-derived CDR1 and CDR2 are SEHNR and FQNEAQ (reference sequence). V lost 2 bases, J lost 10 bases, and 14 bases lay in between. This CDR3 region has 13 residues. The DNA of the CDR3 is TGTGCCAGCAGCTTACAGGGGCTGTTTCGAGCTTTCTTT. Amino acids: CASSLQGLFRAFF.

The table lists this clone with a count of one. The chain links TRBV15 to TRBJ2-7; 11 bases are a match to TRBD1. CDR3 length equals 14 residues. With V trimmed by 3 bases and J by 2 bases, 0 bases remained unmatched. CDR1 is LNHNV and CDR2 is YYDKDF in the germline V gene (reference sequence). CDR3: CATSRDRGPYEQYF. CDR3 sequence (DNA): TGTGCCACCAGCAGGGACAGGGGGCCCTACGAGCAGTACTTC.

J is TRBJ2-7 and V is TRBV9; the D is unclear. From germline, CDR1 is SGDLS and CDR2 YYNGEE. Trimming cost V 3 bases and J 7 bases, with 8 bases left between them. This CDR3 is 11 amino acids long. The CDR3 sequence is CASSEPREQYF. The DNA for the CDR3 is TGTGCCAGCAGCGAGCCCCGGGAGCAGTACTTC.

The chain recombines TRBV19 with TRBJ2-5, with TRBD1 matching 10 bases. Losses at the gene ends were 6 bases for V and 7 bases for J; bases not matched to a gene: 11. Germline assignment: CDR1 LNHDA and CDR2 SQIVND (reference sequence). CDR3 length: 15 residues. The CDR3 region is CASSLDRGRFGTQYF. The DNA of the CDR3 is TGTGCCAGTAGCCTCGACAGGGGGCGGTTCGGGACCCAGTACTTC. Full variable domain (outside the CDR3, taken from reference TRBV19 and TRBJ2-5): DGGITQSPKYLFRKEGQNVTLSCEQNLNHDAMYWYRQDPGQGLRLIYYSQIVNDFQKGDIAEGYSVSREKKESFPLTVTSAQKNPTAFYLCASSLDRGRFGTQYFGPGTRLLVL.

This chain joins TRBV6-5 and TRBJ2-6; no clear D. The ends were cut back, 8 bases at V and 0 bases at J, with 11 bases in the middle. There are 15 residues in the CDR3. Germline CDR1 reads MNHEY; CDR2 reads SVGAGI. CDR3 residues: CASGLATSGANVLTF. The CDR3 DNA follows: TGTGCCAGCGGATTAGCTACCTCTGGGGCCAACGTCCTGACTTTC.

This chain joins TRBV18 and TRBJ2-7, with D possibly TRBD2 on 6 matching bases. Trimming shortened V by 4 bases and J by 0 bases, and 10 bases separated the two germline ends. Germline V gives CDR1 KGHSH, CDR2 LQKENI. This CDR3 region has 14 residues. The DNA of the CDR3 is TGTGCCAGCTCACGCGGGACGGACTCCTACGAGCAGTACTTC. It codes for CASSRGTDSYEQYF.

The chain joins TRBV5-1 to TRBJ2-5, with 8 positions matching TRBD1. Germline values: CDR1 SGHRS, CDR2 YFSETQ. V trimming: 0 bases; J trimming: 5 bases; junction bases outside the gene matches: 6. The CDR3 consists of 15 residues. The CDR3 loop reads CASSLVPGGPETQYF. The CDR3, as DNA: TGCGCCAGCAGCTTGGTGCCAGGGGGCCCGGAGACCCAGTACTTC.

This clone appeared once. The chain uses TRBV5-1 and TRBJ2-3, with TRBD2 identical over 8 bases. Germline V gene data show CDR1 as SGHRS and CDR2 as YFSETQ. CDR3 length: 17 residues. V trimming: 2 bases; J trimming: 6 bases; junction bases outside the gene matches: 14. The CDR3 DNA reads as TGCGCCAGCAGCTTTACCCTAGCGGGTGACATAGCGGATACGCAGTATTTT. As protein: CASSFTLAGDIADTQYF.

There are a few counts of this clone. The genes are TRBV10-3 and TRBJ2-1; D gene unclear. The CDR3 consists of 17 residues. With 4 bases removed from V and 0 bases from J, the gap between germline ends came to 16 bases. Germline CDR1 and CDR2: ENHRY and SYGVKD. The DNA of the CDR3 is TGTGCCATCAGTGGGGCCCACTTACCCAGCTCCTACAATGAGCAGTTCTTC. Residues: CAISGAHLPSSYNEQFF.

The chain is built from TRBV19 and TRBJ2-7, with 7 bases fitting TRBD2. The CDR3 covers 14 residues. Germline V lookup: CDR1 LNHDA, CDR2 SQIVND (reference sequence). With V trimmed by 7 bases and J by 5 bases, 11 bases remained unmatched. The CDR3 loop is CASTRGGSSDEQYF. The CDR3 bases are TGTGCCAGTACCCGTGGCGGGAGTTCGGACGAGCAGTACTTC.

CDR3 loop: CASSLDNRGTEAFF. Written as DNA, the CDR3 is TGTGCCAGCAGCTTAGACAACAGGGGGACTGAAGCTTTCTTT. The gene calls are TRBV7-2 and TRBJ1-1; 8 bases fit TRBD1. V shed 1 base, J shed 5 bases, and the junction held 3 bases outside the gene matches. The CDR3 is 14 residues long. The V gene's germline CDR1 is SGHTA and CDR2 FQGNSA.

This chain links TRBV25-1 with TRBJ1-5, with 7 nucleotides matching TRBD1. Unmatched junction bases numbered 9, after V lost 9 bases and J lost 4 bases. This CDR3 is 14 amino acids long. CDR1 MGHDK and CDR2 SYGVNS come from the germline V gene. The CDR3, as DNA: TGTGCCAGTTCCAAAGGGGGCTGGAATCAGCCCCAGCATTTT. It codes for CASSKGGWNQPQHF.

The V call is TRBV7-9, the J call TRBJ2-7, with a tentative D call TRBD2 (5 bases). The CDR3 totals 15 residues. With 0 bases removed from V and 6 bases from J, the gap between germline ends came to 15 bases. CDR1 is SEHNR, CDR2 FQNEAQ, per germline (reference sequence). The CDR3 DNA follows: TGTGCCAGCAGCTTAGCCACGGCAGGAGGATTCGAGCAGTACTTC. Amino acid sequence: CASSLATAGGFEQYF.

This clone was found a few times. The chain joins TRBV7-2 to TRBJ2-3; D remains unclear. The CDR3 runs 14 residues. The V and J ends lost 0 bases and 2 bases respectively, with 6 bases between them. Germline assignment: CDR1 SGHTA and CDR2 FQGNSA. The CDR3: CASSLAGLTDTQYF. For the CDR3, the DNA is TGTGCCAGCAGCTTAGCGGGCCTCACAGATACGCAGTATTTT.

The rearrangement links TRBV10-3 to TRBJ1-1, with TRBD1 identical over 9 bases. Germline CDR1 ENHRY, CDR2 SYGVKD. This CDR3 has 16 residues. Trimming took 6 bases from V and 4 from J; bases not matched to a gene: 12. This CDR3 is CAISYRDREWATEAFF. DNA of the CDR3: TGTGCCATCAGCTACCGGGACAGGGAATGGGCCACTGAAGCTTTCTTT.

The chain is built from TRBV15 and TRBJ2-1; 9 nucleotides line up with TRBD2. V lost 5 bases, J lost 5 bases, and 16 bases stayed unmatched. CDR3 length: 18 residues. Germline CDR1 and CDR2: LNHNV and YYDKDF (reference sequence). In DNA form, the CDR3 reads TGTGCCACCAGCCGTAGCCTGACGACTAGCGGAGGAGACAATGAGCAGTTCTTC. Translating gives CATSRSLTTSGGDNEQFF.

The rearrangement joins TRBV10-3 to TRBJ1-2; 10 bases are a match to TRBD1. Trimming at V came to 2 bases and at J to 8 bases, leaving 8 bases not matched to a gene. Germline V CDR1 and CDR2: ENHRY, SYGVKD. This CDR3 region has 15 residues. The CDR3 region has the DNA TGTGCCATCAGTGAGACCTCCGGGACAGGGGAGGGCTACACCTTC. Its translation is CAISETSGTGEGYTF.

V and J are TRBV7-8 and TRBJ2-7; a weak D match, TRBD1 (6 bases). The ends were cut back, 5 bases at V and 7 bases at J, with 15 bases in the middle. Germline assignment: CDR1 SGHVS and CDR2 FQNEAQ. The CDR3 consists of 13 residues. The CDR3: CASSQGTEKEQYF. The CDR3 DNA reads as TGTGCCAGCAGCCAGGGGACGGAGAAAGAGCAGTACTTC.